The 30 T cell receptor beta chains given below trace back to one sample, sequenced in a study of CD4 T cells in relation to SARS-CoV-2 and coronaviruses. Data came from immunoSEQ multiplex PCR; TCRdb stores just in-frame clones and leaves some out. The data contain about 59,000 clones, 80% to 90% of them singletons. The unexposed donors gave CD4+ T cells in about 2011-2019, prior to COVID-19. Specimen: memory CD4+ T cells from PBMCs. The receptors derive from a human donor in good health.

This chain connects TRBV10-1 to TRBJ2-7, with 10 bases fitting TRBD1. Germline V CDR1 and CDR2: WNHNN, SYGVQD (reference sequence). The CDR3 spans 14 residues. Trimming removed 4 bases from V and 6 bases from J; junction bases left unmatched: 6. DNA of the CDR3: TGCGCCAGCAGTGCCGGGACAGGGGTACTCGAGCAGTACTTC. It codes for CASSAGTGVLEQYF.

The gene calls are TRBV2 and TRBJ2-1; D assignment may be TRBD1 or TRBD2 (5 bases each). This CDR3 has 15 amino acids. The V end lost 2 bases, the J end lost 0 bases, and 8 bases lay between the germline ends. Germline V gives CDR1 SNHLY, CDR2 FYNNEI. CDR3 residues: CASSEWGSSYNEQFF. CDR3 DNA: TGTGCCAGCAGTGAATGGGGGAGCTCCTACAATGAGCAGTTCTTC.

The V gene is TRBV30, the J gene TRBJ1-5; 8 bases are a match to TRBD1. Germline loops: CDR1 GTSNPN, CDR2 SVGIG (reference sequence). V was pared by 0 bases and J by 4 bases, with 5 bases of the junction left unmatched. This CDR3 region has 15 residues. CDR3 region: CAWSVRGQGNQPQHF. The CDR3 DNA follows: TGTGCCTGGAGTGTACGCGGACAGGGAAATCAGCCCCAGCATTTT.

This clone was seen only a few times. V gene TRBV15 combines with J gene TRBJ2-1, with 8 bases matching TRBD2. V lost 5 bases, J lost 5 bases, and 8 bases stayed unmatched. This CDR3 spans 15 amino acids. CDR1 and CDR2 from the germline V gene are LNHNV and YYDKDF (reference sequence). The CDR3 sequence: CATSRGGGGNNEQFF. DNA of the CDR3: TGTGCCACCAGCCGGGGGGGCGGAGGCAACAATGAGCAGTTCTTC.

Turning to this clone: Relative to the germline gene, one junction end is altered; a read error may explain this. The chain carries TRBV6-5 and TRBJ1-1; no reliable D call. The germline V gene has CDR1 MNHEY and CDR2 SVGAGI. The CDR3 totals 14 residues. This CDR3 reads CASTYGRMNTEAFF. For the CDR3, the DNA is TGTGCCAGCACTTACGGACGGATGAACACTGAAGCTTTCTTT.

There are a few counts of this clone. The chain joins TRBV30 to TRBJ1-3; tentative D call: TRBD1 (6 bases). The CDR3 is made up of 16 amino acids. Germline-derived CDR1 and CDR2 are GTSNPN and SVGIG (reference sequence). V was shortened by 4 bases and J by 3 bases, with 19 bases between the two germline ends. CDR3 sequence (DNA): TGTGCCTGGACCGGTCGGCAGGGGCGGTTTGGAAACACCATATATTTT. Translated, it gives CAWTGRQGRFGNTIYF.

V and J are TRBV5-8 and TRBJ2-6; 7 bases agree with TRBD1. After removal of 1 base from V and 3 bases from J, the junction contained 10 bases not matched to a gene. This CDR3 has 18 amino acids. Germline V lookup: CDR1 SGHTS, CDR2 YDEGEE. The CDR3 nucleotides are TGTGCCAGCAGCTTGACTAGGGGGCGTGTTTATGGGGCCAACGTCCTGACTTTC. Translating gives CASSLTRGRVYGANVLTF. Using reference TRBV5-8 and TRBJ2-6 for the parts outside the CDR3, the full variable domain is EAGVTQSPTHLIKTRGQQATLRCSPISGHTSVYWYQQALGLGLQFLLWYDEGEERNRGNFPPRFSGRQFPNYSSELNVNALELEDSALYLCASSLTRGRVYGANVLTFGAGSRLTVL.

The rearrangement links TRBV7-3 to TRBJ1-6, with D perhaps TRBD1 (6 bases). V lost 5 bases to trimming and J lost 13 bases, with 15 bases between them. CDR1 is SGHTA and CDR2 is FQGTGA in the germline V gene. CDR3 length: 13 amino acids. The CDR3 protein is CASSPGLTGPLHF. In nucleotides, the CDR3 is TGTGCCAGCAGCCCCGGCCTGACAGGTCCCCTCCACTTT.

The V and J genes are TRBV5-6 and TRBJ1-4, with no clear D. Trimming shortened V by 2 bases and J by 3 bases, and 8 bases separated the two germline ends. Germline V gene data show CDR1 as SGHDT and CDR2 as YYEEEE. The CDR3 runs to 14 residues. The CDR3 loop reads CASSFRQSNEKLFF. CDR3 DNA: TGTGCCAGCAGCTTTCGGCAGTCTAATGAAAAACTGTTTTTT.

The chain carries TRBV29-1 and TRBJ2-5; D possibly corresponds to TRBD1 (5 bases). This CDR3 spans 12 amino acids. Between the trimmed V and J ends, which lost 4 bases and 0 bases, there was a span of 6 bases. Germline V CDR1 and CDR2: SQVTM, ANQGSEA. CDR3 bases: TGCAGCGTTGGACAGCACCAAGAGACCCAGTACTTC. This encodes CSVGQHQETQYF.

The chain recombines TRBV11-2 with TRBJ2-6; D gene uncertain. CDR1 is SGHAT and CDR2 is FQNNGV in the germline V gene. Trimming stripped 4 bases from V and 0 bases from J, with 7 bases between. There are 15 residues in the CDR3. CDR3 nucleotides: TGTGCCAGCAGCTCCCGTCGCTCTGGGGCCAACGTCCTGACTTTC. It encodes CASSSRRSGANVLTF.

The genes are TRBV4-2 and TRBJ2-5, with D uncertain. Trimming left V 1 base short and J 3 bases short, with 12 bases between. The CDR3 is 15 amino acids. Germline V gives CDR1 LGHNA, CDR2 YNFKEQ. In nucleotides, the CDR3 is TGTGCCAGCAGCCAAGCTCGACGGACCGAAGAGACCCAGTACTTC. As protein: CASSQARRTEETQYF.

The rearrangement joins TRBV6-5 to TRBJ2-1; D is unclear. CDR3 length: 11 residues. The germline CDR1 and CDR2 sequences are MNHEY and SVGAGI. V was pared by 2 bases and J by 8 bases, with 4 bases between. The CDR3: CASSYGYEQFF. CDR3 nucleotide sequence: TGTGCCAGCAGTTACGGGTATGAGCAGTTCTTC.

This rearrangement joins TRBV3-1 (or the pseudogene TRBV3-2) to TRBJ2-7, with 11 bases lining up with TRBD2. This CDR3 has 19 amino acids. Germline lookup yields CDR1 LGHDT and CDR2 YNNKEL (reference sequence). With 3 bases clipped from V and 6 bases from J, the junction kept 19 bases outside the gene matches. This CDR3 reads CASSQTDVQLAGVTSEQYF. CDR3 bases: TGTGCCAGCAGCCAGACGGACGTACAACTAGCGGGAGTGACCTCCGAGCAGTACTTC.

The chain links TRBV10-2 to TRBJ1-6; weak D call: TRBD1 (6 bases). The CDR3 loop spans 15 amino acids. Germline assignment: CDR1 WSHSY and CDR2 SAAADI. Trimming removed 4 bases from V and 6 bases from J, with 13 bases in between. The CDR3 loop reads CASSGTGGPNSPLHF. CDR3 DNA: TGCGCCAGCAGTGGGACGGGGGGCCCTAATTCACCCCTCCACTTT.

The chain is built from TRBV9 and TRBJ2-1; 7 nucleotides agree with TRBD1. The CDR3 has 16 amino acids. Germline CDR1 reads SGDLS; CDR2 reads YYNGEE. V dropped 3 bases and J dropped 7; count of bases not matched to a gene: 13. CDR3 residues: CASSGTGQVLFNEQFF. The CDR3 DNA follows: TGTGCCAGCAGCGGGACTGGACAGGTGCTGTTTAATGAGCAGTTCTTC.

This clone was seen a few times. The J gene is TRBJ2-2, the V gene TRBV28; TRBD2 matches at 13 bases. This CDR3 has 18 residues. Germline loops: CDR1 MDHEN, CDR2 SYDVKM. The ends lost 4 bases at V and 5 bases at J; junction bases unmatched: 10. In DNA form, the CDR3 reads TGTGCCAGCAGTTCGCATCGGACTAGCGGGAGTTCGACCGGGGAGCTGTTTTTT. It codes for CASSSHRTSGSSTGELFF.

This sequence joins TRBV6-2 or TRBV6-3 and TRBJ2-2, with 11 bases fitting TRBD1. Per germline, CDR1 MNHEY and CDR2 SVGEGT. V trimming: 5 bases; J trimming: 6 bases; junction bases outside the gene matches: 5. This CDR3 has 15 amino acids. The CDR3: CASSRRDRGAGELFF. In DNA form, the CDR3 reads TGTGCCAGCAGTCGCCGGGACAGGGGGGCCGGGGAGCTGTTTTTT.

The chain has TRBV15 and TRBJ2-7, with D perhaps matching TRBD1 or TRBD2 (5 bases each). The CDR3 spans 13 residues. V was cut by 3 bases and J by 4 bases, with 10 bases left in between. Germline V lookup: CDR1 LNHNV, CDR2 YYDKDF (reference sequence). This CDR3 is CATSRDWGYEQYF. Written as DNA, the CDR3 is TGTGCCACCAGCAGGGATTGGGGGTACGAGCAGTACTTC.

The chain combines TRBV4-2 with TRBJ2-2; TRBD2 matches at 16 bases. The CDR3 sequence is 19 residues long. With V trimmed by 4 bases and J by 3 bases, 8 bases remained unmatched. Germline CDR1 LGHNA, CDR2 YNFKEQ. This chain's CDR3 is CASSPVGTSGRGDTGELFF. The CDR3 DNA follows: TGTGCCAGCAGCCCTGTAGGGACTAGCGGGAGGGGTGACACCGGGGAGCTGTTTTTT.

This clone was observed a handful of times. The CDR3 DNA follows: TGTGCCAGCAGCCAAGTACGGGGACAGAAGTACGAGCAGTACTTC. Encoded protein: CASSQVRGQKYEQYF. The rearrangement uses TRBV14 and TRBJ2-7, with 7 positions matching TRBD1. Losses at the gene ends were 1 base for V and 4 bases for J; bases not matched to a gene: 7. The CDR3 has 15 amino acids. Germline CDR1 and CDR2: SGHDN and FVKESK. Supplemented by reference TRBV14 and TRBJ2-7, the full variable domain reads EAGVTQFPSHSVIEKGQTVTLRCDPISGHDNLYWYRRVMGKEIKFLLHFVKESKQDESGMPNNRFLAERTGGTYSTLKVQPAELEDSGVYFCASSQVRGQKYEQYFGPGTRLTVT.

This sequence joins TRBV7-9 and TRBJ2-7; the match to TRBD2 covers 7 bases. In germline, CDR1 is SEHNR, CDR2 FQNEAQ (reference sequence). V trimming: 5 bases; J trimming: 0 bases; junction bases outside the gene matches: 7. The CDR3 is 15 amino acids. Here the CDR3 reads CASSQAGVSSYEQYF. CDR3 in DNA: TGTGCCAGCAGCCAGGCGGGAGTTAGCTCCTACGAGCAGTACTTC.

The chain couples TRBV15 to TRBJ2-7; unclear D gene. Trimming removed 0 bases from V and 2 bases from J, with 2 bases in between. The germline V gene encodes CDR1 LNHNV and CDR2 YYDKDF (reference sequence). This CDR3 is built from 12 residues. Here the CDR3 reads CATSRDAYEQYF. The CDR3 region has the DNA TGTGCCACCAGCAGAGATGCCTACGAGCAGTACTTC.

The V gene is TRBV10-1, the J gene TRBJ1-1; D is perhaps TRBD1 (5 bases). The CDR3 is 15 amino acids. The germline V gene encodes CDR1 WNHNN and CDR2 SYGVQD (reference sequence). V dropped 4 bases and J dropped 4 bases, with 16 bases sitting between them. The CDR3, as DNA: TGCGCCAGCAGTGTTTCCCGGGAGGGGCGCACTGAAGCTTTCTTT. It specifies CASSVSREGRTEAFF.

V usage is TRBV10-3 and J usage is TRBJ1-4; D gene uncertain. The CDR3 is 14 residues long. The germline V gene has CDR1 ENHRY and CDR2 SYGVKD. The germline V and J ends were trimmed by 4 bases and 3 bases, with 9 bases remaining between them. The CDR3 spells CAISAEGSNEKLFF. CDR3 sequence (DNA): TGTGCCATCAGTGCGGAGGGATCTAATGAAAAACTGTTTTTT.

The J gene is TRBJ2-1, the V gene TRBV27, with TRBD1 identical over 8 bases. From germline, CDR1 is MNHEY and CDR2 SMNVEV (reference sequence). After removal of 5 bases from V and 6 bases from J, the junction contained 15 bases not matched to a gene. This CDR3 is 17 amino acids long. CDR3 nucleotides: TGTGCCAGCAGTGACCCACGGGGGACAGGACTCCGCAATGAGCAGTTCTTC. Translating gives CASSDPRGTGLRNEQFF.

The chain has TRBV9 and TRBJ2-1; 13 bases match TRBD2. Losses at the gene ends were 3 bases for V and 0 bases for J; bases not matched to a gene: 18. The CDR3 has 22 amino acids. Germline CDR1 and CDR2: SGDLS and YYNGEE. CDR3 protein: CASSASPSGTSGTQRSYNEQFF. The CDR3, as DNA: TGTGCCAGCAGCGCCTCCCCTTCCGGGACTAGCGGGACCCAACGCTCCTACAATGAGCAGTTCTTC. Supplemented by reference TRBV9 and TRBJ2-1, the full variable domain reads DSGVTQTPKHLITATGQRVTLRCSPRSGDLSVYWYQQSLDQGLQFLIQYYNGEERAKGNILERFSAQQFPDLHSELNLSSLELGDSALYFCASSASPSGTSGTQRSYNEQFFGPGTRLTVL.

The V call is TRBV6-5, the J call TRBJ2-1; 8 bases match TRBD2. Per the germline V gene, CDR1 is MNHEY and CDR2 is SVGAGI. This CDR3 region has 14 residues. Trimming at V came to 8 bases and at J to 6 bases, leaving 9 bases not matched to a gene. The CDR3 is CASSTGGLINEQFF. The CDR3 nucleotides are TGTGCCAGCTCCACGGGAGGGCTAATCAATGAGCAGTTCTTC.

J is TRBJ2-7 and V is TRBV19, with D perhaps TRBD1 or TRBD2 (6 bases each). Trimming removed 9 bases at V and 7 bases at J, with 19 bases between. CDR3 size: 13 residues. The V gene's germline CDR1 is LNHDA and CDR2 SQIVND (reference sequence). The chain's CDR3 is CASTRGGSGEQYF. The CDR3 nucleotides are TGTGCCAGCACCCGAGGGGGGTCCGGAGAGCAGTACTTC.

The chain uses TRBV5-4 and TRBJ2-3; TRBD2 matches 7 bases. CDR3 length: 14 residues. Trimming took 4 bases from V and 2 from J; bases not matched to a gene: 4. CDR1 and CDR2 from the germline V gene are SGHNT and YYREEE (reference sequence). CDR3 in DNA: TGTGCCAGCAGCCCCGGACTAGACACAGATACGCAGTATTTT. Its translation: CASSPGLDTDTQYF.